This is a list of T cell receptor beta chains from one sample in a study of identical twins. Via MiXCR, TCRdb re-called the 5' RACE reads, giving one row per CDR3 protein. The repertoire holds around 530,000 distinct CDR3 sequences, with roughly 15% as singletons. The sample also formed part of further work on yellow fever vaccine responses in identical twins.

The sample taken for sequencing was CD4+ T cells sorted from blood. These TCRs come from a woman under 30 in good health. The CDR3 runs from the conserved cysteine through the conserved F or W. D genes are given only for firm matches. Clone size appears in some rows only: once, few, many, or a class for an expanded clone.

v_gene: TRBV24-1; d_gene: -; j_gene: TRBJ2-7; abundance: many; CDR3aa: CATSDRYEQYF; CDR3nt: TGTGCCACCAGTGATCGCTACGAGCAGTACTTC
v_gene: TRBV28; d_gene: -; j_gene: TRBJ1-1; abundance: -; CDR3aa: CASSVRGFGTEAFF; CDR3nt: TGTGCCAGCAGTGTAAGGGGGTTTGGCACTGAAGCTTTCTTT
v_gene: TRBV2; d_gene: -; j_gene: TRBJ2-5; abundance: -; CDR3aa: CASSEYLLEGETQYF; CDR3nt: TGTGCCAGCAGTGAATATCTCCTTGAGGGAGAGACCCAGTACTTC
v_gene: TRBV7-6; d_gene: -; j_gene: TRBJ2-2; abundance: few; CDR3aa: CASSVTRSGELFF; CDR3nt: TGTGCCAGCAGCGTGACTCGTTCCGGGGAGCTGTTTTTT
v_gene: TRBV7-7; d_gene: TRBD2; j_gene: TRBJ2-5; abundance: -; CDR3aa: CASSPSGAETQYF; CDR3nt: TGTGCCAGCAGCCCTAGCGGGGCAGAGACCCAGTACTTC
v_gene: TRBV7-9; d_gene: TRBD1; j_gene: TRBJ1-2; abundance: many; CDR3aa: CASSLSATGDRGYTF; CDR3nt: TGTGCCAGCAGCTTATCCGCGACAGGGGATAGGGGCTACACCTTC
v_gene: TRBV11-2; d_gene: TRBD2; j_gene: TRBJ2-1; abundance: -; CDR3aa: CASSERTSGTFFYNEQFF; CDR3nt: TGTGCCAGCAGCGAGCGGACTAGCGGAACCTTCTTCTACAATGAGCAGTTCTTC
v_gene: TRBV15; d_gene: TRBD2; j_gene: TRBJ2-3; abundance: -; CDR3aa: CATSRPTGGLTDTQYF; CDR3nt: TGTGCCACCAGCAGGCCCACGGGGGGACTCACAGATACGCAGTATTTT
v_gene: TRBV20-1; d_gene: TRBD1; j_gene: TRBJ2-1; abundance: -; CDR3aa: CSARVQGPSYNEQFF; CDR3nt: TGCAGTGCTAGAGTACAGGGGCCCTCTTACAATGAGCAGTTCTTC
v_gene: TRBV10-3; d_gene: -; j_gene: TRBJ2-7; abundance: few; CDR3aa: CAISSSSYEQYF; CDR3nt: TGTGCCATCAGTTCTAGCTCCTACGAGCAGTACTTC
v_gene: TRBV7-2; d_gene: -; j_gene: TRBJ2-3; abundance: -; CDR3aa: CASSFGVVGVGSDTQYF; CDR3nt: TGTGCCAGCAGCTTTGGCGTGGTGGGAGTGGGCTCAGATACGCAGTATTTT
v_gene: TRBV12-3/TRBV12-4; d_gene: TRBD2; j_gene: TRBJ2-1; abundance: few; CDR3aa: CASSFIAGVKNEQFF; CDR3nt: TGTGCCAGCAGTTTTATAGCGGGGGTAAAGAATGAGCAGTTCTTC
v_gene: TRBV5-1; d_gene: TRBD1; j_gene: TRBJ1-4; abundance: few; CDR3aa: CASKGQTNEKLFF; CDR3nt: TGCGCCAGCAAGGGACAGACAAATGAAAAACTGTTTTTT
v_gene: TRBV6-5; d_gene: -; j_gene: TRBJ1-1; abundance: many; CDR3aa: CASSFQGLNTEAFF; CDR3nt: TGTGCCAGCAGTTTCCAGGGTCTGAACACTGAAGCTTTCTTT
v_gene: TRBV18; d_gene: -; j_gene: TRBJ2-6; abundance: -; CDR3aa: CTSSPTRSSGANVLTF; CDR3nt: TGTACCAGCTCACCAACCAGATCCTCTGGGGCCAACGTCCTGACTTTC
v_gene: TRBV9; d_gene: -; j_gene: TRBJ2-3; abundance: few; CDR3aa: CASSVGDEGVADTQYF; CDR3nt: TGTGCCAGCAGCGTAGGCGACGAGGGGGTCGCAGATACGCAGTATTTT
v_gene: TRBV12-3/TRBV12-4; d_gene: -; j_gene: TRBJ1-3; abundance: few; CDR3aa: CASSLWGAGDTIYF; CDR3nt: TGTGCCAGCAGTTTATGGGGCGCGGGGGACACCATATATTTT
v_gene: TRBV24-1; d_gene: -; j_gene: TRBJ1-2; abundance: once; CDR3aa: CATSDLDSYGYTF; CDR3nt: TGTGCCACCAGTGATCTCGACAGCTATGGCTACACCTTC
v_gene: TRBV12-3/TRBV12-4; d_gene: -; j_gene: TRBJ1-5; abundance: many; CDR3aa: CASTQGAGSGLFYSNQPQHF; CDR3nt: TGTGCCAGCACCCAAGGGGCCGGGAGCGGCTTATTTTATAGCAATCAGCCCCAGCATTTT
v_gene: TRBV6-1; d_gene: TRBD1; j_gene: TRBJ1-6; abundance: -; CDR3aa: CAIGQAVNSPLHF; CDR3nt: TGTGCCATCGGACAGGCAGTTAATTCACCCCTCCACTTT
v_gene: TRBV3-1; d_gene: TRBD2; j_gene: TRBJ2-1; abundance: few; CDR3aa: CASSRGLAGGEGEQFF; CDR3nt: TGTGCCAGCAGCCGCGGACTAGCGGGAGGAGAGGGGGAGCAGTTCTTC
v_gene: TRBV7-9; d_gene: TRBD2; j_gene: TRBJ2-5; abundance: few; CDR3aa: CASSQGTSGNQETQYF; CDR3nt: TGTGCCAGCAGCCAGGGGACTAGCGGGAACCAAGAGACCCAGTACTTC
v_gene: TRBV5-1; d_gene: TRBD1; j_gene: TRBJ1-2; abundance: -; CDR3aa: CASSLGGAYYGYTF; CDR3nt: TGCGCCAGCAGCTTAGGGGGCGCTTACTATGGCTACACCTTC
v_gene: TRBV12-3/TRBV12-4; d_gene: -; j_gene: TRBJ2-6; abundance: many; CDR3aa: CASSPPVPGANVLTF; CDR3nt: TGTGCCAGCAGCCCTCCGGTTCCTGGGGCCAACGTCCTGACTTTC
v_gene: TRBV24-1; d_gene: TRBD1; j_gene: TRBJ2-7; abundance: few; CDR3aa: CATDRVRGYEQYF; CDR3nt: TGTGCCACCGACAGGGTGAGAGGGTACGAGCAGTACTTC
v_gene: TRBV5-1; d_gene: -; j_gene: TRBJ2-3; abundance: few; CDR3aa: CASSSRAHTDTQYF; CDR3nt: TGCGCCAGCAGCTCACGGGCCCACACAGATACGCAGTATTTT
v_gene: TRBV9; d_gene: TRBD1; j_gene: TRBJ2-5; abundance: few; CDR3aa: CASSVAGGQGWETQYF; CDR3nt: TGTGCCAGCAGCGTAGCTGGGGGACAGGGCTGGGAGACCCAGTACTTC
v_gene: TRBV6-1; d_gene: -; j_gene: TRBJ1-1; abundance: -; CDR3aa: CASSPFGGPGRNTEAFF; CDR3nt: TGTGCCAGCAGTCCGTTCGGGGGACCGGGCCGAAACACTGAAGCTTTCTTT
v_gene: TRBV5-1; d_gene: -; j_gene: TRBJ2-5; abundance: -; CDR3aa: CASSLWTAEETQYF; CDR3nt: TGCGCCAGCAGCTTATGGACAGCGGAGGAGACCCAGTACTTC
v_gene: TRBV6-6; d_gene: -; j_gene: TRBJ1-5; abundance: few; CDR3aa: CASSYGPGQPQHF; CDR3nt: TGTGCCAGCAGTTACGGACCGGGCCAGCCCCAGCATTTT
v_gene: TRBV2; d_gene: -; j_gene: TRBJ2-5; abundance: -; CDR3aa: CASSEAGQAAVTQYF; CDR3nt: TGTGCCAGCAGTGAAGCAGGGCAGGCGGCGGTGACCCAGTACTTC
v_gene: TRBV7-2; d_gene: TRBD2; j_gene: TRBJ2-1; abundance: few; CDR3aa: CASSPPGLALHNEQFF; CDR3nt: TGTGCCAGCAGCCCCCCGGGACTAGCGCTGCACAATGAGCAGTTCTTC
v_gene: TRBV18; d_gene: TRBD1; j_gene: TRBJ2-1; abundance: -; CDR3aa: CASSPGQGGLGEQFF; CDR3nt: TGTGCCAGCTCCCCCGGACAGGGGGGCCTAGGCGAGCAGTTCTTC
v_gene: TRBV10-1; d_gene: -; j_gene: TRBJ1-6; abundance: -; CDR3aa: CASKRQSNNSPLHF; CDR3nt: TGCGCCAGCAAGCGGCAGAGTAATAATTCACCCCTCCACTTT
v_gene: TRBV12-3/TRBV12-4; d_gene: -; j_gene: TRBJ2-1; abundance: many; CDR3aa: CASSPGPPSYNEQFF; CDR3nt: TGTGCCAGCAGTCCCGGGCCCCCCTCCTACAATGAGCAGTTCTTC
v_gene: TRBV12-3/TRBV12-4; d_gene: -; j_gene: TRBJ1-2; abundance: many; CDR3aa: CASSLGVNYGYTF; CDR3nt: TGTGCCAGCAGCCTGGGCGTGAACTATGGCTACACCTTC
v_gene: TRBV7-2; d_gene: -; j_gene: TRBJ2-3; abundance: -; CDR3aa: CASSLQLQGTDTQYF; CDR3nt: TGTGCCAGCAGCTTACAATTACAGGGCACAGATACGCAGTATTTT
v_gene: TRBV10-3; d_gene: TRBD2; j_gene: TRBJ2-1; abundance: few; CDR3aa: CAITDTPGLAGGTAYNEQFF; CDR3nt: TGTGCCATCACCGATACCCCGGGACTAGCGGGAGGTACCGCCTACAATGAGCAGTTCTTC
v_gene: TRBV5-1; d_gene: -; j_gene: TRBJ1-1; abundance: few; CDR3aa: CASSFGPRGTEAFF; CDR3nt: TGCGCCAGCAGCTTTGGGCCTAGGGGCACTGAAGCTTTCTTT
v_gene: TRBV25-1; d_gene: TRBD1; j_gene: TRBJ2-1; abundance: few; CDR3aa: CASSEGGTGGTNEQFF; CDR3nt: TGTGCCAGCAGTGAAGGAGGGACAGGGGGGACCAATGAGCAGTTCTTC
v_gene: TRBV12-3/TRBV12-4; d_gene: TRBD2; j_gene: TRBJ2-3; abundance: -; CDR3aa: CASSRLTSGHTDTQYF; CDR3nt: TGTGCCAGCAGCCGCTTGACTAGCGGGCACACAGATACGCAGTATTTT
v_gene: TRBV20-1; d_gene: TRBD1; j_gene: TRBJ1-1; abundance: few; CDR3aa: CSAPLRDSAFF; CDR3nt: TGCAGTGCTCCCCTACGGGACAGCGCTTTCTTT
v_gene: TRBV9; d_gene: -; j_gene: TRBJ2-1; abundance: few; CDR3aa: CASSVSPSGYNEQFF; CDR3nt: TGTGCCAGCAGCGTATCCCCCAGCGGCTACAATGAGCAGTTCTTC
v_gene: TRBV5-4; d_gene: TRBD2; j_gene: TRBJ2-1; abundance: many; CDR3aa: CASRPSVGGGGAFNEQFF; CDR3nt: TGTGCCAGCAGGCCCTCGGTTGGGGGCGGGGGGGCCTTTAATGAGCAGTTCTTC
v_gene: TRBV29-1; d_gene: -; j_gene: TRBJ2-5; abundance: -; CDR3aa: CSVVASNYQETQYF; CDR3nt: TGCAGCGTTGTGGCTAGCAACTACCAAGAGACCCAGTACTTC
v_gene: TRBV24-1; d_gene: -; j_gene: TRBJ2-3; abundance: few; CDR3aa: CATSDSSNTDTQYF; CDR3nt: TGTGCCACCAGTGACAGTTCGAACACAGATACGCAGTATTTT
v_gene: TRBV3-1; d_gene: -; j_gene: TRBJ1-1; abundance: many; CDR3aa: CASSPYAVTNTEAFF; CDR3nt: TGTGCCAGCAGCCCCTACGCAGTTACGAACACTGAAGCTTTCTTT
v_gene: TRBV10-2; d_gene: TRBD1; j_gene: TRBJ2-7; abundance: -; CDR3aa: CASVNLPGQGSYEQYF; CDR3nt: TGCGCCAGCGTAAACCTCCCGGGACAGGGGTCCTACGAGCAGTACTTC
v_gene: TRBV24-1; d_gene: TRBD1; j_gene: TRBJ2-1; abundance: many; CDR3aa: CATSDLQGTGRSNEQFF; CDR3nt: TGTGCCACCAGTGATTTGCAGGGGACAGGGAGGAGCAATGAGCAGTTCTTC